This T cell receptor beta chain was captured in a study of blood T cell repertoires in COVID-19. Study-wide context: Acute-phase and convalescent COVID-19 samples originated in the United States, Italy and Spain. Nucleic acid was either cDNA or gDNA, and it came from T cells, B-cell-depleted T cells, or PBMCs.

The repertoire was sequenced with immunoSEQ multiplex PCR; TCRdb's copy has only in-frame clones and lacks some. Counted here are about 190,000 clones, about nine tenths occurring once; the ten biggest clones make up approximately 1.1%. This CDR3 has 15 amino acids. Germline CDR1 is MNHEY and CDR2 is SVGAGI. Trimming removed 6 bases from V and 1 base from J, with 13 bases in between. The sample was peripheral blood. The sequence derives from a man aged 25 to 45 with acute or convalescent COVID-19. The chain employs TRBV6-5 and TRBJ1-5, with D possibly TRBD1 on 5 matching bases. CDR3 region: CASREPRGSNQPQHF. The CDR3 DNA reads TGTGCCAGCAGAGAGCCTCGGGGGAGCAATCAGCCCCAGCATTTT.